Presented here are 18 T cell receptor beta chains from one specimen sequenced in a study of blood T cells in healthy people across ages. Sample-barcoded 5' priming and a J-beta primer mix drove a second PCR of roughly 6 to 12 cycles. In TCRdb, the 5' RACE reads were re-called with MiXCR into one record per CDR3 protein. The table lists around 1,900,000 distinct CDR3 sequences, about two fifths of them singletons, with around 23% in the top ten. The sequenced sample was blood. The origin of the receptors is a human donor in good health.

This clonotype has only a few counts. The chain has TRBV11-2 and TRBJ2-1; a weak D match, TRBD1 (6 bases). This CDR3 contains 15 residues. The germline V gene has CDR1 SGHAT and CDR2 FQNNGV. The germline V and J ends were trimmed by 7 bases and 2 bases, with 15 bases remaining between them. CDR3 loop: CASTQGTGAYNEQFF. The CDR3 nucleotides are TGTGCCAGCACCCAGGGGACCGGAGCCTACAATGAGCAGTTCTTC. Using reference TRBV11-2 and TRBJ2-1 for the parts outside the CDR3, the full variable domain is EAGVAQSPRYKIIEKRQSVAFWCNPISGHATLYWYQQILGQGPKLLIQFQNNGVVDDSQLPKDRFSAERLKGVDSTLKIQPAKLEDSAVYLCASTQGTGAYNEQFFGPGTRLTVL.

This clonotype was observed a few times. J is TRBJ2-1 and V is TRBV7-3; D is undetermined. Trimming removed 6 bases at V and 0 bases at J, with 12 bases between. Germline V gene lookup returns CDR1 SGHTA and CDR2 FQGTGA. The CDR3 has 15 residues. The CDR3 coding sequence is TGTGCCAGCAGTACCGGCCGCACCTCCTACAATGAGCAGTTCTTC. It is translated as CASSTGRTSYNEQFF.

This clonotype turned up a few times. The chain is built from TRBV6-5 and TRBJ2-4; the match to TRBD2 covers 8 bases. Gene TRBJ2-7 matches the end of the DNA better, so the J call may be wrong. CDR1 is MNHEY, CDR2 SVGAGI, per germline. There are 15 residues in the CDR3. CDR3 in amino acids: CASRDPGGSPYEQYF. The CDR3 coding sequence is TGTGCCAGCAGGGACCCGGGAGGGTCCCCCTACGAGCAGTACTTC.

V usage is TRBV7-9 and J usage is TRBJ2-5, with D perhaps being TRBD1 or TRBD2 (5 bases each). V was shortened by 5 bases and J by 4 bases, with 14 bases between the two germline ends. CDR3 length: 14 residues. The germline CDR1 and CDR2 sequences are SEHNR and FQNEAQ (reference sequence). CDR3 in DNA: TGTGCCAGCAGCCCTCCGGGACGGGGAGAGACCCAGTACTTC. Its translation is CASSPPGRGETQYF.

The chain employs TRBV11-2 and TRBJ2-5, with D possibly TRBD1 on 6 matching bases. V lost 5 bases and J 0 bases, leaving 10 bases between the germline ends. CDR1 is SGHAT, CDR2 FQNNGV, per germline. The CDR3 extends over 14 amino acids. CDR3 region: CASSGTPYQETQYF. The CDR3 region has the DNA TGTGCCAGCAGCGGGACACCGTACCAAGAGACCCAGTACTTC.

The chain employs TRBV12-3 or TRBV12-4 and TRBJ2-3; TRBD2 aligns across 7 bases. CDR3 size: 13 residues. Germline trimming cut 2 bases from V and 7 bases from J; bases unmatched to any gene: 3. The chain's CDR3 is CASSLPAGHTQYF. The DNA of the CDR3 is TGTGCCAGCAGTTTACCAGCGGGGCATACGCAGTATTTT.

This clonotype was observed a handful of times. The V gene is TRBV5-1, the J gene TRBJ2-4; TRBD1 matches at 9 bases. V lost 2 bases to trimming and J lost 6 bases; unmatched junction nucleotides: 9. Per the germline V gene, CDR1 is SGHRS and CDR2 is YFSETQ. The CDR3 length is 16 residues. The CDR3 protein is CASSFLGRTGANIQYF. The CDR3 DNA follows: TGCGCCAGCAGCTTTTTAGGGAGGACAGGGGCAAACATTCAGTACTTC.

V is TRBV12-3 or TRBV12-4 and J is TRBJ1-2; the match to TRBD1 covers 8 bases. CDR3 length: 14 amino acids. V shed 4 bases, J shed 4 bases, and the junction held 5 bases outside the gene matches. CDR3 DNA: TGTGCCAGCAGTTCCAGGGGGCTTAGCTATGGCTACACCTTC. Translation: CASSSRGLSYGYTF.

The genes are TRBV12-3 or TRBV12-4 and TRBJ2-3, with D tentatively TRBD1 or TRBD2 (5 bases each). The V end was cut by 5 bases, the J end by 4 bases, with 13 bases between. This CDR3 spans 14 amino acids. CDR3 nucleotide sequence: TGTGCCAGCAGTCGGGACGACCTCGCAGATACGCAGTATTTT. Translated, it gives CASSRDDLADTQYF.

In nucleotides, the CDR3 is TGTGCCAGCAGTGAACCTTTGGACAGCTACAATGAGCAGTTCTTC. It encodes CASSEPLDSYNEQFF. The gene calls are TRBV25-1 and TRBJ2-1, with D possibly TRBD1 on 6 matching bases. Trimming cost V 2 bases and J 3 bases, with 11 bases left between them. CDR1 and CDR2 from the germline V gene are MGHDK and SYGVNS. This CDR3 contains 15 residues.

This sequence joins TRBV4-3 and TRBJ2-3; D is unresolved. V lost 0 bases to trimming and J lost 2 bases, with 12 bases between them. CDR3 length: 16 residues. Looked up from germline, CDR1 is LGHNA and CDR2 is YSLEER. The CDR3 DNA reads as TGCGCCAGCAGCCAAGACTGGTCCATTTCCACAGATACGCAGTATTTT. This encodes CASSQDWSISTDTQYF.

The chain couples TRBV7-2 to TRBJ2-7; 9 nucleotides match TRBD2. Germline lookup yields CDR1 SGHTA and CDR2 FQGNSA. This CDR3 has 14 amino acids. V was clipped by 11 bases and J by 3 bases; unmatched bases: 11. Here the CDR3 reads CALLAGETGYEQYF. The CDR3 DNA follows: TGTGCCCTCTTAGCGGGGGAGACGGGCTACGAGCAGTACTTC.

The rearrangement uses TRBV3-1 and TRBJ2-4; D tentatively reads TRBD1 or TRBD2 (6 bases each). Gene TRBJ2-7 matches the end of the DNA better, so the J call may be wrong. Germline assignment: CDR1 LGHDT and CDR2 YNNKEL (reference sequence). The CDR3 consists of 18 residues. The CDR3 loop reads CASSHGGTPCSHPYEQYF. CDR3 bases: TGTGCCAGCAGCCATGGGGGGACACCGTGTTCCCATCCCTACGAGCAGTACTTC.

This clonotype showed up just a few times. This chain links TRBV9 with TRBJ2-6; TRBD2 agrees at 7 bases. The CDR3 runs to 18 residues. Trimming removed 3 bases from V and 0 bases from J; junction bases left unmatched: 9. Germline V gene sequence: CDR1 SGDLS, CDR2 YYNGEE. The DNA of the CDR3 is TGTGCCAGCAGCGACCGAGCGGGGCCCTACTCTGGGGCCAACGTCCTGACTTTC. Its protein product is CASSDRAGPYSGANVLTF.

The J gene is TRBJ2-3, the V gene TRBV4-3; 10 positions match TRBD1. CDR3 length: 17 amino acids. CDR1 and CDR2 from the germline V gene are LGHNA and YSLEER. V shed 0 bases, J shed 3 bases, and the junction held 6 bases outside the gene matches. The CDR3 sequence: CASSQDAGTGATDTQYF. In DNA, the CDR3 is TGCGCCAGCAGCCAAGACGCCGGGACAGGGGCGACAGATACGCAGTATTTT.

V gene TRBV15 combines with J gene TRBJ1-2; D might be TRBD1 (5 bases). Trimming removed 0 bases at V and 8 bases at J, with 13 bases between. This CDR3 region has 14 residues. Germline assignment: CDR1 LNHNV and CDR2 YYDKDF (reference sequence). This CDR3 reads CATSRDYTGEGYTF. Written as DNA, the CDR3 is TGTGCCACCAGCAGAGATTATACGGGGGAGGGCTACACCTTC.

This chain links TRBV4-2 with TRBJ2-7, with 9 bases fitting TRBD1. There are 15 residues in the CDR3. Germline CDR1 is LGHNA and CDR2 is YNFKEQ. V gave up 4 bases and J gave up 4 bases; unmatched junction bases: 8. For the CDR3, the DNA is TGTGCCAGCAGCCGAGAAAGACAGGGGGGATACGAGCAGTACTTC. As protein: CASSRERQGGYEQYF.

This clonotype has a count of ten or more. The chain has TRBV29-1 and TRBJ1-2; D remains unclear. Trimming pared 4 bases from V and 2 bases from J, leaving 5 bases between. The CDR3 has 11 amino acids. The germline V gene encodes CDR1 SQVTM and CDR2 ANQGSEA. Here the CDR3 reads CSVVENYGYTF. CDR3 DNA sequence: TGCAGCGTTGTGGAAAACTATGGCTACACCTTC.